The clone carrying this TCR beta chain has more than one count but fewer than ten. The sample belongs to a study of blood T cell repertoires in COVID-19. Study at large: Whether acute or convalescent, the COVID-19 samples came from the United States, Italy and Spain. Sources were T cells, B-cell-depleted T cells, or PBMCs; the material itself was cDNA or gDNA.

Germline loops: CDR1 SGHTA, CDR2 FQGNSA. The CDR3 is 16 residues long. V lost 2 bases and J lost 1, with 14 bases in between. Authors' data handling: The authors estimated nucleated cell counts from reference gene primer amplification. The method was immunoSEQ multiplex PCR; TCRdb's version includes in-frame clones alone and lacks a portion of them. V and J calls and clone size are given by that table; D and trimming were obtained from the DNA. The sample has 360,000 or so clones, roughly nine tenths seen once; the top ten hold 3% to 4.5%. While infection was still active, Seattle patients were enrolled and then followed longitudinally.

This TCR derives from a woman aged 60 to 75 with COVID-19, enrolled during active disease. The rearrangement joins TRBV7-2 to TRBJ1-1; no clear D gene. The sequenced sample was peripheral blood. The CDR3 is CASSLSAGSGNTEAFF. The CDR3 DNA is TGTGCCAGCAGCTTATCAGCGGGGTCTGGGAACACTGAAGCTTTCTTT.